This T cell receptor (beta chain) was identified during a study of cytomegalovirus exposure and HLA in healthy donors. Study-wide background: Around 78 million unique TCRs, all from HLA-typed donors, were included in an early release of the data. Study outcomes and limitations: In presence/absence analyses, roughly uniform sequencing depth across donors was assumed. Confirmation in vitro established that three CMV-associated chains were specific for CMV antigens. It was shown in a later analysis that HLA-associated TCR beta chains were more clonally expanded than other, equally common chains.

As to this clone: What it binds is unknown.

Per germline, CDR1 SNHLY and CDR2 FYNNEI. V lost 8 bases and J 3 bases, leaving 14 bases between the germline ends. The CDR3 length is 13 residues. The primer mix had 60 Vbeta and 13 Jbeta primers. Sequencing used immunoSEQ multiplex PCR; TCRdb keeps in-frame clones, though not all of them. The sample has 100,000 to 150,000 clones, 75% to 85% seen once. This clonotype originated in a middle-aged man in good health and CMV-seronegative. Sequenced material: PBMCs. The chain recombines TRBV2 with TRBJ2-7; D perhaps matches TRBD2 (5 bases). The CDR3: CASLGDFGYEQYF. The CDR3 coding sequence is TGTGCCAGCCTCGGGGATTTCGGCTACGAGCAGTACTTC.